The clone carrying this T cell receptor (beta chain) appeared once. What it recognizes is unknown. The germline V gene encodes CDR1 MDHEN and CDR2 SYDVKM. Trimming took off 7 bases at V and 10 bases at J, with 17 bases between the two ends. This CDR3 is built from 13 residues. The sample is drawn from a study of OX40 agonist ivuxolimab in advanced cancers. As for the study in general: A mean age of approximately 58 years, range roughly 23 to 85, was recorded, and approximately 85% were male.

Using immunoSEQ multiplex PCR, the repertoire was profiled, and TCRdb retains in-frame clones only, with some absent. Of approximately 57,000 clones in the sample, approximately 88% were seen once. Study-wide results and caveats: Clonal expansion was seen in CD4+ and CD8+ blood T cells by week 6 at 0.1 to 3.0 mg/kg.

Peripheral blood came from all dose cohorts at three timepoints. This TCR was recovered from an adult with an advanced solid tumor such as melanoma, head and neck, liver or kidney cancer. The chain carries TRBV28 and TRBJ2-1; unclear D gene. The input for sequencing was CD4+ or CD8+ T cells sorted from blood, taken in a trial of the OX40 agonist ivuxolimab. CDR3 protein: CASIGDSPPEQFF. The CDR3 DNA reads TGTGCCAGCATCGGTGACTCCCCCCCGGAGCAGTTCTTC.